Listed here are 22 T cell receptor beta chains from one sample, sequenced in a study of beta chain features in type 1 diabetes (dated by TCRdb to 2017 to 2018). What the research found in general, with its limitations: In all four CD4+ subsets, TCRB CDR3 length was moderately but significantly shorter in type 1 diabetes patients.

No antigen is known for these receptors. The library came from the immunoSEQ multiplex PCR assay. The High Capacity cDNA Reverse Transcription Kit was used to reverse transcribe all of the isolated RNA, meaning that expressed TCRB transcripts were what got sequenced. The table comes from immuneACCESS by way of TCRdb, which keeps in-frame sequences with V and J called. Part of the clones is missing from these tables; in studies checked, under half for an unresolved V gene and the rest for unknown reasons. This sample holds 200,000 to 300,000 clones; about a tenth were observed only once. The ten largest clones represent roughly 0.017% of the sample. Material for sequencing was naive CD4+ T cells from blood. Taken with the paper, the label for cell subset or site translates to: true naive CD4+ T cells. The origin of the receptors is a man aged 25-45 years with type 1 diabetes.

In its sample, this clone was seen a few times. The chain links TRBV7-8 to TRBJ2-1; 7 bases align to TRBD1. The ends lost 5 bases at V and 9 bases at J; junction bases unmatched: 10. Germline assignment: CDR1 SGHVS and CDR2 FQNEAQ. The CDR3 consists of 14 residues. The DNA for the CDR3 is TGTGCCAGCAGCATCCGGGACAGCCTGGTTGAGCAGTTCTTC. Its translation: CASSIRDSLVEQFF.

V and J are TRBV5-1 and TRBJ2-7, with D possibly matching TRBD1 (6 bases). This CDR3 contains 14 residues. V was trimmed by 4 bases and J by 2 bases, leaving 13 bases between them. Germline loops: CDR1 SGHRS, CDR2 YFSETQ. The chain's CDR3 is CASSAQGPAYEQYF. For the CDR3, the DNA is TGCGCCAGCAGCGCACAGGGACCAGCCTACGAGCAGTACTTC.

The V gene is TRBV2, the J gene TRBJ1-4, with unresolved D. The CDR3 is 14 amino acids. V gave up 5 bases and J gave up 5 bases, with 12 bases separating them. Germline CDR1 and CDR2: SNHLY and FYNNEI. The CDR3 DNA reads as TGTGCCAGCAGTCCCCCGAGCCGCAATGAAAAACTGTTTTTT. Residues: CASSPPSRNEKLFF.

This clone was seen more than once but under ten times. This same CDR3 is encoded by further DNA sequences in the sample. The chain couples TRBV7-2 to TRBJ2-5, with TRBD1 as a possible D gene (6 bases). The germline V gene has CDR1 SGHTA and CDR2 FQGNSA. CDR3 size: 13 residues. V was pared by 1 base and J by 5 bases, with 8 bases between. The CDR3 nucleotides read TGTGCCAGCAGCTTAGTTCAGGGGGAGACCCAGTACTTC. This sequence encodes CASSLVQGETQYF. Filled out from reference TRBV7-2 and TRBJ2-5, the complete variable domain reads GAGVSQSPSNKVTEKGKDVELRCDPISGHTALYWYRQSLGQGLEFLIYFQGNSAPDKSGLPSDRFSAERTGGSVSTLTIQRTQQEDSAVYLCASSLVQGETQYFGPGTRLLVL.

V is TRBV19 and J is TRBJ2-5; D may be TRBD2 (6 bases). This CDR3 is built from 14 residues. V lost 10 bases and J 0 bases, leaving 15 bases between the germline ends. Per the germline V gene, CDR1 is LNHDA and CDR2 is SQIVND (reference sequence). The CDR3: CATSRGRYQETQYF. The CDR3 DNA follows: TGTGCCACGAGTCGGGGGAGGTACCAAGAGACCCAGTACTTC.

This clone came up a few times. The CDR3 protein is CASSLEELAGHLYGYTF. In nucleotides, the CDR3 is TGTGCCAGCAGCTTAGAGGAATTGGCGGGGCACCTCTATGGCTACACCTTC. The chain combines TRBV7-9 with TRBJ1-2, with D possibly matching TRBD1 (5 bases). The CDR3 extends over 17 amino acids. The V end lost 1 base, the J end lost 4 bases, and 19 bases lay between the germline ends. Per the germline V gene, CDR1 is SEHNR and CDR2 is FQNEAQ (reference sequence).

This clone has just a few counts. This rearrangement joins TRBV5-4 to TRBJ2-7, with 7 bases matching TRBD1. The V gene's germline CDR1 is SGHNT and CDR2 YYREEE (reference sequence). The CDR3 loop spans 14 amino acids. The V and J ends lost 7 bases and 2 bases, in that order; junction bases with no gene match: 9. The CDR3 nucleotides read TGTGCCAGCGCACGACCGGGACAGCCCTACGAGCAGTACTTC. Amino acid sequence: CASARPGQPYEQYF.

This clone was seen only a few times. The chain carries TRBV18 and TRBJ1-1, with a possible D match to TRBD1 (6 bases). This CDR3 contains 13 residues. From germline, CDR1 is KGHSH and CDR2 LQKENI. The V end lost 8 bases, the J end lost 1 base, and 11 bases lay between the germline ends. The CDR3 reads CASRAGENTEAFF. CDR3 DNA: TGTGCCAGCCGGGCAGGGGAGAACACTGAAGCTTTCTTT.

This clone was detected a few times. This sequence joins TRBV28 and TRBJ1-6; 7 bases are shared with TRBD1. Germline CDR1 and CDR2: MDHEN and SYDVKM. Unmatched junction bases numbered 9, after V lost 6 bases and J lost 7 bases. There are 15 residues in the CDR3. For the CDR3, the DNA is TGTGCCAGCAGGACGGACAGGAGGGGGAATTCACCCCTCCACTTT. Amino acids: CASRTDRRGNSPLHF.

The chain employs TRBV13 and TRBJ2-4; TRBD2 is a possible D gene (5 bases). Germline V gene lookup returns CDR1 PRHDT and CDR2 FYEKMQ (reference sequence). CDR3 length: 13 amino acids. Trimming stripped 5 bases from V and 8 bases from J, with 13 bases between. CDR3 in amino acids: CASSLRERDIQYF. The DNA of the CDR3 is TGTGCCAGCAGCCTGAGGGAGAGAGACATTCAGTACTTC.

The chain has TRBV29-1 and TRBJ1-6; 7 positions match TRBD1. Germline V gene data show CDR1 as SQVTM and CDR2 as ANQGSEA. The CDR3 is 13 residues long. The V gene end was trimmed by 7 bases and the J gene end by 6 bases; junction bases not matched to a gene: 6. CDR3 coding DNA: TGCAGCGCGGGGACAGACCCTAATTCACCCCTCCACTTT. The encoded protein is CSAGTDPNSPLHF.

This clone has more than one count but fewer than ten. This chain links TRBV9 with TRBJ1-2; the match to TRBD1 covers 9 bases. Trimming took 0 bases from V and 6 from J; bases not matched to a gene: 9. Germline loops: CDR1 SGDLS, CDR2 YYNGEE. The CDR3 runs to 16 residues. The CDR3 region is CASSVALGGQGHGYTF. The CDR3 region has the DNA TGTGCCAGCAGCGTAGCTCTCGGGGGACAGGGACATGGCTACACCTTC.

The J gene is TRBJ2-3, the V gene TRBV4-1, with D unresolved. Trimming shortened V by 0 bases and J by 4 bases, and 5 bases separated the two germline ends. The germline V gene encodes CDR1 MGHRA and CDR2 YSYEKL. There are 13 residues in the CDR3. CDR3 bases: TGCGCCAGCAGCCAAGACTCCCCAGATACGCAGTATTTT. Encoded protein: CASSQDSPDTQYF.

A few counts support this clone. The chain combines TRBV18 with TRBJ2-5; D is possibly TRBD1 (5 bases). This CDR3 contains 13 residues. The germline V gene encodes CDR1 KGHSH and CDR2 LQKENI. V dropped 3 bases and J dropped 3 bases, with 8 bases sitting between them. CDR3 coding DNA: TGTGCCAGCTCACCGGGGCAGGAAGAGACCCAGTACTTC. Protein: CASSPGQEETQYF.

V is TRBV11-1 and J is TRBJ1-1; D unclear. Deletions cut 6 bases from V and 0 bases from J, with 8 bases between. The CDR3 spans 13 residues. The germline CDR1 and CDR2 sequences are SGHAT and FQDESV (reference sequence). CDR3 in amino acids: CASSSGMNTEAFF. CDR3 in DNA: TGTGCCAGCAGTTCAGGAATGAACACTGAAGCTTTCTTT.

This clone has more than one count but fewer than ten. The chain joins TRBV2 to TRBJ2-5; the match to TRBD2 covers 12 bases. With V trimmed by 5 bases and J by 1 base, 5 bases remained unmatched. This CDR3 comprises 16 residues. Germline CDR1 SNHLY, CDR2 FYNNEI. The CDR3 reads CASSIGLAGSQETQYF. In nucleotides, the CDR3 is TGTGCCAGCAGTATAGGACTAGCGGGATCCCAAGAGACCCAGTACTTC.

This chain connects TRBV5-1 to TRBJ2-3; D ambiguous. The CDR3 has 14 amino acids. V lost 0 bases and J lost 2, with 7 bases in between. Germline loops: CDR1 SGHRS, CDR2 YFSETQ. The DNA of the CDR3 is TGCGCCAGCAGCTTGGCCAGTGACACAGATACGCAGTATTTT. Its translation: CASSLASDTDTQYF.

This clone was picked up a small number of times. The V gene is TRBV14, the J gene TRBJ2-2; D is possibly TRBD2 (6 bases). This CDR3 region has 16 residues. CDR1 SGHDN and CDR2 FVKESK come from the germline V gene. Trimming removed 0 bases at V and 4 bases at J, with 12 bases between. CDR3 DNA: TGTGCCAGCAGCCAAGATCGCGGGGCGATCACCGGGGAGCTGTTTTTT. Amino acids: CASSQDRGAITGELFF. Combining the CDR3 with reference TRBV14 and TRBJ2-2 gives the whole variable domain EAGVTQFPSHSVIEKGQTVTLRCDPISGHDNLYWYRRVMGKEIKFLLHFVKESKQDESGMPNNRFLAERTGGTYSTLKVQPAELEDSGVYFCASSQDRGAITGELFFGEGSRLTVL.

Only a few counts were recorded for this clone. The chain has TRBV6-5 and TRBJ2-5; 8 bases match TRBD2. Per germline, CDR1 MNHEY and CDR2 SVGAGI. The CDR3 is made up of 14 amino acids. Unmatched junction bases numbered 3, after V lost 5 bases and J lost 1 base. CDR3 loop: CASSSGGSQETQYF. DNA of the CDR3: TGTGCCAGCAGTAGCGGGGGAAGCCAAGAGACCCAGTACTTC.

This chain uses TRBV30 with TRBJ2-3; the D gene is possibly TRBD2 (6 bases). The CDR3 is made up of 15 amino acids. Germline-derived CDR1 and CDR2 are GTSNPN and SVGIG (reference sequence). Between the trimmed V and J ends, which lost 0 bases and 2 bases, there was a span of 12 bases. The CDR3 protein is CAWSVQLAYTDTQYF. The CDR3 DNA reads TGTGCCTGGAGTGTACAACTAGCCTACACAGATACGCAGTATTTT.

This clone was counted between two and nine times. The V call is TRBV27, the J call TRBJ1-6; 8 bases are shared with TRBD1. The germline CDR1 and CDR2 sequences are MNHEY and SMNVEV (reference sequence). Trimming at V came to 5 bases and at J to 9 bases, leaving 9 bases not matched to a gene. The CDR3 runs 15 residues. The chain's CDR3 is CASSLYRGGLSPLHF. CDR3 nucleotides: TGTGCCAGCAGTCTCTACAGGGGGGGGCTTTCACCCCTCCACTTT.

This clone was recorded a few times. The rearrangement joins TRBV7-9 to TRBJ2-7; 11 bases agree with TRBD2. V gave up 6 bases and J gave up 3 bases; unmatched junction bases: 13. The germline V gene has CDR1 SEHNR and CDR2 FQNEAQ (reference sequence). CDR3 length: 17 amino acids. In DNA, the CDR3 is TGTGCCAGCAGTTCAGGGCCCCGGACTAGCGGGCACTACGAGCAGTACTTC. Translating gives CASSSGPRTSGHYEQYF.